This T cell receptor (beta chain) was identified in a study of blood T cell repertoires in COVID-19. On the study more broadly: Acute-phase and convalescent COVID-19 samples originated in the United States, Italy and Spain. T cells, B-cell-depleted T cells, or PBMCs supplied cDNA or gDNA.

V was clipped by 3 bases and J by 6 bases, with 12 bases between them. The CDR3 has 14 residues. Germline CDR1 and CDR2: SGHAT and FQNNGV. As processed by the authors: How many nucleated cells were present was estimated from reference gene primer amplification. Method: immunoSEQ multiplex PCR; TCRdb's copy keeps in-frame clones and lacks some. V, J and clone size derive from that table, while D and trimming were established from the DNA sequence. Here the sample spans approximately 66,000 clones, around four fifths being singletons. The genes are TRBV11-2 and TRBJ2-1; TRBD2 is a possible D gene (5 bases). Sequencing was carried out using peripheral blood. This sequence was found in a man aged 60 to 69 with acute or convalescent COVID-19. The CDR3 loop reads CASSFLTAGNEQFF. In DNA, the CDR3 is TGTGCCAGCAGCTTTCTAACGGCGGGCAATGAGCAGTTCTTC.